The entry below describes one T cell receptor (beta chain). The target antigen is unknown. This entry is derived from a study of graft-versus-host responses after intestinal transplantation. General study points: High graft-versus-host to host-versus-graft T cell clonal ratios marked allografts of patients with graft-donor macrochimerism. Some GvH clones appeared in ileal mucosa or blood before recipient bone marrow.

Repertoires were generated with immunoSEQ multiplex PCR, while TCRdb's copy carries only in-frame clones and drops some. The data contain some 18,000 clones, roughly 82% of them singletons. Germline V gene sequence: CDR1 SNHLY, CDR2 FYNNEI. The CDR3 is made up of 15 amino acids. V shed 7 bases, J shed 5 bases, and the junction held 10 bases outside the gene matches. The clonotype was recovered from a human patient who received an intestinal transplant, so some T cells may come from the graft donor. The chain joins TRBV2 to TRBJ1-5; 8 bases are shared with TRBD1. The sample was PBMCs, taken 14 days after transplant. The CDR3 protein is CASTHDRGVDQPQHF. For the CDR3, the DNA is TGTGCCAGCACTCATGACAGGGGTGTAGATCAGCCCCAGCATTTT.